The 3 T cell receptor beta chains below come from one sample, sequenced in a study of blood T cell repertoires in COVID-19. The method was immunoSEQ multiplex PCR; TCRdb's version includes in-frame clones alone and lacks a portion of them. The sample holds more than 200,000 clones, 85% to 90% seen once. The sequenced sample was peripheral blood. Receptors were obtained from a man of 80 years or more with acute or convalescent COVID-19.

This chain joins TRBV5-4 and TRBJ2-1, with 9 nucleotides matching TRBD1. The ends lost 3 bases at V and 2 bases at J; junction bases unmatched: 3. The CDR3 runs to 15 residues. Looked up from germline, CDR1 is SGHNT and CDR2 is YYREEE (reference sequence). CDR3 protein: CASSSTGGTYNEQFF. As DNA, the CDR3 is TGTGCCAGCAGCTCGACAGGGGGGACCTACAATGAGCAGTTCTTC.

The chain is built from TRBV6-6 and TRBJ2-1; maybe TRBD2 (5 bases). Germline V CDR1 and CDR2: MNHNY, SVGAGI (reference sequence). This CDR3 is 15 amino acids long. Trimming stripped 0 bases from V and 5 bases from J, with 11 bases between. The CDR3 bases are TGTGCCAGCAGTTACTCCTCGCGGGCAGACAATGAGCAGTTCTTC. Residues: CASSYSSRADNEQFF.

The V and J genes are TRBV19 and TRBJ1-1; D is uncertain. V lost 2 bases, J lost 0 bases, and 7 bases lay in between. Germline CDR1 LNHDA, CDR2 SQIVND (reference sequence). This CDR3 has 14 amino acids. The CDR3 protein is CASSIWGVNTEAFF. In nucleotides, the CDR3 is TGTGCCAGTAGTATATGGGGAGTGAACACTGAAGCTTTCTTT.